The 11 T cell receptor beta chains reported below all come from one sample, sequenced in a study of siplizumab effects on memory and regulatory T cells (dated by TCRdb to between 2018 and 2021). Library preparation used the immunoSEQ multiplex PCR assay. The table was pulled from immuneACCESS by TCRdb, which kept in-frame rearrangements only. Such tables lose some clones; where checked, under half of the loss comes from unresolved V genes, and the rest has no known cause. The sample table records some 52,000 clones; 95% to 98% of these occur just once. The ten most abundant clones make up under 0.7% of the sample. The sequenced sample consisted of naive CD4+ T cells sorted from blood. Per the publication, the cell subset or site label means: unstimulated naive T cells. All receptors come from a human donor in good health.

The chain carries TRBV4-1 and TRBJ2-5; D assignment may be TRBD1 or TRBD2 (6 bases each). Germline CDR1 and CDR2: MGHRA and YSYEKL. Trimming cost V 8 bases and J 5 bases, with 15 bases left between them. This CDR3 is 13 amino acids long. The CDR3 coding sequence is TGCGCCAGCTCCCGAGGGGGGCGTGAGACCCAGTACTTC. Amino acids: CASSRGGRETQYF.

The J gene is TRBJ2-2, the V gene TRBV7-2, with 7 bases matching TRBD2. Germline V gene sequence: CDR1 SGHTA, CDR2 FQGNSA. This CDR3 spans 16 amino acids. The ends lost 2 bases at V and 1 base at J; junction bases unmatched: 4. CDR3 DNA sequence: TGTGCCAGCAGCTTAATGGCTAGCGGGAACACCGGGGAGCTGTTTTTT. It encodes CASSLMASGNTGELFF.

This chain connects TRBV5-6 to TRBJ1-6; a weak D match, TRBD1 (6 bases). Germline CDR1 and CDR2: SGHDT and YYEEEE. Trimming stripped 2 bases from V and 0 bases from J, with 15 bases between. The CDR3 has 18 residues. The CDR3 reads CASSFETGHLSYNSPLHF. The CDR3 DNA reads as TGTGCCAGCAGCTTCGAAACAGGGCACCTCTCCTATAATTCACCCCTCCACTTT.

The chain uses TRBV5-5 and TRBJ2-7, with D unresolved. This CDR3 comprises 15 residues. From germline, CDR1 is SGHKS and CDR2 YYEKEE (reference sequence). V lost 3 bases and J lost 0, with 13 bases in between. This CDR3 is CASSSPTSFSYEQYF. The CDR3 DNA follows: TGTGCCAGCAGCTCACCGACATCCTTCTCCTACGAGCAGTACTTC. Filled out from reference TRBV5-5 and TRBJ2-7, the complete variable domain reads DAGVTQSPTHLIKTRGQQVTLRCSPISGHKSVSWYQQVLGQGPQFIFQYYEKEERGRGNFPDRFSARQFPNYSSELNVNALLLGDSALYLCASSSPTSFSYEQYFGPGTRLTVT.

The V call is TRBV23-1, the J call TRBJ2-4; the D gene is possibly TRBD1 (5 bases). TRBV23-1 is treated as an ORF (open reading frame) with a function not yet certain. CDR3 length: 15 amino acids. Trimming removed 5 bases at V and 2 bases at J, with 13 bases between. This chain's CDR3 is CASSAPTASKNIQYF. Here the CDR3 DNA reads TGCGCCAGCAGTGCCCCGACAGCCTCCAAAAACATTCAGTACTTC.

This clone appeared once. The rearrangement uses TRBV15 and TRBJ2-5; D remains unclear. Trimming removed 6 bases at V and 5 bases at J, with 7 bases between. The CDR3 has 11 residues. Per the germline V gene, CDR1 is LNHNV and CDR2 is YYDKDF (reference sequence). This chain's CDR3 is CATRAGETQYF. The CDR3 nucleotides are TGTGCCACCAGGGCCGGGGAGACCCAGTACTTC.

V usage is TRBV7-3 and J usage is TRBJ2-1; D is ambiguous. The V gene lost 2 bases and the J gene lost 7 bases, with 9 bases spanning the gap. Germline V gene lookup returns CDR1 SGHTA and CDR2 FQGTGA. This CDR3 comprises 13 residues. The CDR3 loop is CASSLSRENEQFF. CDR3 nucleotides: TGTGCCAGCAGCTTATCTCGCGAGAATGAGCAGTTCTTC.

J is TRBJ2-7 and V is TRBV19, with D possibly TRBD1 on 6 matching bases. This CDR3 is built from 13 residues. Trimming left V 5 bases short and J 6 bases short, with 14 bases between. Looked up from germline, CDR1 is LNHDA and CDR2 is SQIVND (reference sequence). DNA for the CDR3: TGTGCCAGTAGTTCCCCCGTGGGGGCCGAGCAGTACTTC. It codes for CASSSPVGAEQYF.

The chain carries TRBV9 and TRBJ2-6, with 7 bases identical to TRBD1. The germline V gene has CDR1 SGDLS and CDR2 YYNGEE. J gave up 3 bases and V 2 bases, and 2 bases lay outside the gene matches. CDR3 size: 15 residues. CDR3 bases: TGTGCCAGCAGCGTTACAGGGGTTGGGGCCAACGTCCTGACTTTC. This codes for CASSVTGVGANVLTF.

V gene TRBV5-1 combines with J gene TRBJ2-3; D gene unclear. CDR1 is SGHRS and CDR2 is YFSETQ in the germline V gene. The germline V and J ends were trimmed by 2 bases and 5 bases, with 6 bases remaining between them. CDR3 length: 12 residues. CDR3 nucleotide sequence: TGCGCCAGCAGCTTAACAGTAGATACGCAGTATTTT. Its protein product is CASSLTVDTQYF.

The rearrangement joins TRBV6-6 to TRBJ2-5; D is uncertain. Trimming cost V 3 bases and J 2 bases, with 7 bases left between them. The CDR3 contains 13 residues. The germline CDR1 and CDR2 sequences are MNHNY and SVGAGI (reference sequence). CDR3 nucleotides: TGTGCCAGCAGTTATGGACCGCAAGAGACCCAGTACTTC. Translation gives CASSYGPQETQYF.